One T cell receptor beta chain is described in this entry. Antigen specificity is unknown. This sample is drawn from a study of T cells in Graves' hyperthyroidism and ophthalmopathy. Study in general: Peripheral blood samples were taken at initial diagnosis, prior to any treatment. Overall study findings and caveats: Blood also held most thyroid clonotypes expanded beyond 0.001.

Per germline, CDR1 LNHNV and CDR2 YYDKDF (reference sequence). V gave up 0 bases and J gave up 7 bases, with 13 bases separating them. The CDR3 is 15 amino acids. Regions amplified from RNA transcripts were the TCR beta CDR3 regions. First-round RT-PCR with HTBI primers amplified the TCR CDR3 region. TCRdb processed the multiplex PCR reads anew with MiXCR; each CDR3 protein has one entry. The sample has a few hundred thousand distinct CDR3 sequences; about 22% are singletons. The sample was blood. The source is a woman aged 70-85 years with Graves' ophthalmopathy. This chain joins TRBV15 and TRBJ1-5, with D possibly being TRBD1 (5 bases). The chain's CDR3 is CATSRDLRQGQPQHF. For the CDR3, the DNA is TGTGCCACCAGCAGAGATCTAAGGCAGGGCCAGCCCCAGCATTTT.